The clone carrying this TCR beta chain was seen a few times. Its specificity is unknown. TCR beta cDNA libraries had unique molecular identifiers. TCRdb re-derived calls from the PCR reads in MiXCR, one entry per CDR3 protein. The table has about 680,000 distinct CDR3 sequences, 55% to 70% seen once; the top ten hold 11%. Trimming shortened V by 5 bases and J by 0 bases, and 15 bases separated the two germline ends. The CDR3 is 16 amino acids. Germline V lookup: CDR1 SEHNR, CDR2 FQNEAQ (reference sequence). This sample stems from a study of post-analysis software for immune sequencing data. Whole-study findings and limits: Four or five TRBV segments (TRBV5-6, TRBV5-1 and TRBV20-1 among them) occurred more frequently in patients than in controls. By F measure, samples from a shared preparation batch strongly co-clustered. People with multiple sclerosis had a significantly lower normalized Chao1 diversity than controls did.

The genes are TRBV7-9 and TRBJ2-3, with a tentative D call TRBD2 (5 bases). This receptor was identified in a girl between 2 and 10 years old with multiple sclerosis. The sequenced sample was blood. The CDR3 spells CASSPTGWPSTDTQYF. The DNA for the CDR3 is TGTGCCAGCAGCCCAACGGGGTGGCCTAGCACAGATACGCAGTATTTT.